The present T cell receptor beta chain was sequenced within a study of T cells in Graves' hyperthyroidism and ophthalmopathy. CDR3 length equals 12 residues. The germline gives CDR1 SNHLY, CDR2 FYNNEI. V was trimmed by 7 bases and J by 1 base, leaving 5 bases between them. Amplified TCR beta CDR3 regions came from RNA transcripts. First-round RT-PCR targeting the TCR CDR3 was performed with the HTBI primer set. TCRdb re-analysed the multiplex PCR reads in MiXCR, keeping a single row per CDR3 protein. The table lists roughly 420,000 distinct CDR3 sequences, 15% to 19% of them singletons. The chain recombines TRBV2 with TRBJ2-1; no firm D call. Material: blood. This receptor was identified in a woman between 18 and 30 years old with Graves' hyperthyroidism. CDR3 nucleotides: TGTGCCAGCACTACTTCCTACAATGAGCAGTTCTTC. It encodes CASTTSYNEQFF.